The next 7 T cell receptor beta chains were all read from a single sample in a study of tumor-infiltrating lymphocytes in primary liver carcinoma. The source material, roughly 18-31 mg of unsorted bulk tissue, was used to co-extract RNA and DNA. TCR beta cDNA was made from approximately 500 ng total RNA with a constant-region primer. Slightly modified ARM-PCR with three nested multiplex PCR rounds yielded TCR beta libraries. In the first two PCR rounds, TRBV1-TRBV30 forward primers were paired with a C-beta reverse primer, and each round lasted about 9 cycles. TCRdb reprocessed the multiplex PCR reads with MiXCR, giving one entry per CDR3 protein. The sample has about 84,000 distinct CDR3 sequences, 72% seen once; the top ten hold roughly a fifth. The specimen sequenced was liver tumor tissue from sampling region 1. Regarding subset: tumor region T1, superior pole. The receptors come from a man between 40 and 49 years old with primary liver carcinoma and hepatitis B virus infection.

This clonotype was seen a few times. One base away lies a much larger clone, so this may be a sequencing read error. The chain couples TRBV30 to TRBJ1-1; 7 bases are shared with TRBD1. The germline V gene has CDR1 GTSNPN and CDR2 SVGIG (reference sequence). The CDR3 consists of 13 residues. The CDR3 here is CVCPRTGNTEAFF. DNA for the CDR3: TGTGTCTGTCCTCGGACAGGGAACACTGAAGCTTTCTTT.

A word on this clonotype: A junction boundary mismatches the germline segment, possibly from a read error. Here the CDR3 reads CAGSLGGNTIYF. CDR3 DNA sequence: TGTGCCGGCAGCTTGGGGGGAAACACCATATATTTT. The rearrangement links TRBV11-2 to TRBJ1-3; the D is unclear. The CDR3 has 12 amino acids. The V gene's germline CDR1 is SGHAT and CDR2 FQNNGV.

Turning to this clonotype: This likely comes from a read error, as the CDR3 has no conserved phenylalanine or tryptophan at its end. This chain uses TRBV5-5 with TRBJ1-2; possible D gene TRBD1, 5 bases. Trimming shortened V by 3 bases and J by 4 bases, and 13 bases separated the two germline ends. The CDR3 runs to 14 residues. Germline V gene lookup returns CDR1 SGHKS and CDR2 YYEKEE (reference sequence). The CDR3 DNA reads TGTGCCAGCAGCTGGTGGGGGACCAGCTATGGCTACACCATC. It is translated as CASSWWGTSYGYTI.

To note about this clonotype: The junction departs from the called germline gene at one end, perhaps through a read error. This sequence joins TRBV12-3 or TRBV12-4 and TRBJ2-4; D perhaps matches TRBD1 (5 bases). The CDR3 is 12 residues long. The CDR3 region has the DNA TGTGCCAGCAGTTTGGCAAGGGGCCATCAGTACTTT. Translation gives CASSLARGHQYF.

This clonotype was seen repeatedly, ten times or more. In DNA, the CDR3 is TGTGCCAGCAGTCCCAGGGGGACCGCCTCGACGGGCGAGCAGTACTTC. This encodes CASSPRGTASTGEQYF. V and J are TRBV28 and TRBJ2-7; 7 bases fit TRBD1. Per the germline V gene, CDR1 is MDHEN and CDR2 is SYDVKM. The CDR3 is made up of 16 amino acids. Germline trimming cut 5 bases from V and 6 bases from J; bases unmatched to any gene: 16.

This chain links TRBV6-6 with TRBJ2-3; no definite D call. The V end was cut by 11 bases, the J end by 3 bases, with 18 bases between. The germline gives CDR1 MNHNY, CDR2 SVGAGI (reference sequence). This CDR3 contains 14 residues. The CDR3 is CASSEAVGTDTQYF. In DNA form, the CDR3 reads TGTGCCTCCTCAGAAGCCGTCGGGACAGATACGCAGTATTTT.

A remark on this clonotype: One end of the junction fails to match germline, which may point to a read error. The V gene is TRBV12-3 or TRBV12-4, the J gene TRBJ2-6, with D hard to call. The CDR3 is made up of 14 amino acids. The CDR3 DNA reads as TGTGTCAGCCGAATCTCAACTGGGGCCAACGTCCTGACTTTC. Translation gives CVSRISTGANVLTF.